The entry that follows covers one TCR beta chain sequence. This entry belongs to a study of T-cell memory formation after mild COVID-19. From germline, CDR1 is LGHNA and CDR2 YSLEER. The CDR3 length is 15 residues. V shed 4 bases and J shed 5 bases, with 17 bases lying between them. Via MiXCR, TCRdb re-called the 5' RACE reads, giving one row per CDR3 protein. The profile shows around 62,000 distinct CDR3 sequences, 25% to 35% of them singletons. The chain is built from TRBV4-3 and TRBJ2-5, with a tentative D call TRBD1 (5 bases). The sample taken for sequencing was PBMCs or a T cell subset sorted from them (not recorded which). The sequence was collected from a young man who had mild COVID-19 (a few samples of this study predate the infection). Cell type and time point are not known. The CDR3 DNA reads TGCGCCAGCAGCCGAGACAGCTCTACATGGGAGACCCAGTACTTC. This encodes CASSRDSSTWETQYF.